A selection of T cell receptor beta chains follows, all from one sample in a study of long-term antiretroviral therapy in people with HIV. Clones were sequenced by immunoSEQ multiplex PCR, and TCRdb holds only the in-frame ones, with some missing. The repertoire holds 25,000 to 35,000 clones, approximately 96% seen once, with roughly 2.3% in the top ten. The input for sequencing was unsorted PBMCs, taken 6.6 years after starting antiretroviral therapy. These receptors all stem from a man under 40 with HIV. The CDR3 runs from the conserved cysteine through the conserved F or W. Fields, in order: V gene, CDR3 length, clone size, D gene, J gene, CDR3 DNA, CDR3 protein. The D gene is left open where the match is weak. Size tells how often a clone was seen (once, few, many) or the class of an expanded clone, and some rows leave it out.

V gene: TRBV7-3
CDR3 length: 12
clone size: -
D gene: -
J gene: TRBJ2-2
CDR3 DNA: TGTGCCAGCAGCTTAGGGTCCGGGGAGCTGTTTTTT
CDR3 protein: CASSLGSGELFF

V gene: TRBV6-1
CDR3 length: 15
clone size: -
D gene: -
J gene: TRBJ2-1
CDR3 DNA: TGTGCCAGCAGTCCTAGGCCAGGGAGGACCGGTGAGCAGTTCTTC
CDR3 protein: CASSPRPGRTGEQFF

V gene: TRBV25-1
CDR3 length: 13
clone size: -
D gene: -
J gene: TRBJ2-5
CDR3 DNA: TGTGCCAGCACCGACAGGTACCAAGAGACCCAGTACTTC
CDR3 protein: CASTDRYQETQYF

V gene: TRBV4-3
CDR3 length: 19
clone size: -
D gene: TRBD2
J gene: TRBJ2-3
CDR3 DNA: TGCGCCAGCAGCCAAGAAGGGGCGACTTCGCGGGAGGGCACAGATACGCAGTATTTT
CDR3 protein: CASSQEGATSREGTDTQYF

V gene: TRBV19
CDR3 length: 17
clone size: -
D gene: TRBD1
J gene: TRBJ1-2
CDR3 DNA: TGTGCCAGTAGTCCCCCCACAGGGGCAGGGGTTAACTATGGCTACACCTTC
CDR3 protein: CASSPPTGAGVNYGYTF

V gene: TRBV6-1
CDR3 length: 14
clone size: -
D gene: -
J gene: TRBJ1-1
CDR3 DNA: TGTGCCAGCAGTGGCCGGGAGGGGGACACTGAAGCTTTCTTT
CDR3 protein: CASSGREGDTEAFF

V gene: TRBV5-6
CDR3 length: 15
clone size: -
D gene: -
J gene: TRBJ1-5
CDR3 DNA: TGTGCCAGCAGCTTCGCTAACAGGGACGGGCAGCCCCAGCATTTT
CDR3 protein: CASSFANRDGQPQHF

V gene: TRBV6-5
CDR3 length: 13
clone size: -
D gene: -
J gene: TRBJ2-7
CDR3 DNA: TGTGCCAGCAGTTTGGACGGGGAATACGAGCAGTACTTC
CDR3 protein: CASSLDGEYEQYF

V gene: TRBV4-1
CDR3 length: 14
clone size: -
D gene: -
J gene: TRBJ2-1
CDR3 DNA: TGCGCCACCGGGTGGAGGGAATGGGAGAATGAGCAGTTCTTC
CDR3 protein: CATGWREWENEQFF

V gene: TRBV29-1
CDR3 length: 11
clone size: -
D gene: -
J gene: TRBJ1-1
CDR3 DNA: TGCAGCGTGGGGGTGGGGGTTGGGGCTTTCTTT
CDR3 protein: CSVGVGVGAFF

V gene: TRBV13
CDR3 length: 14
clone size: -
D gene: TRBD1
J gene: TRBJ2-7
CDR3 DNA: TGTGCCAGCAGCTTAGGTGACAGGGTATACGAGCAGTACTTC
CDR3 protein: CASSLGDRVYEQYF

V gene: TRBV7-8
CDR3 length: 15
clone size: -
D gene: -
J gene: TRBJ2-3
CDR3 DNA: TGTGCCAGCAGTTGGACTAACTATAACACAGATACGCAGTATTTT
CDR3 protein: CASSWTNYNTDTQYF

V gene: TRBV6-5
CDR3 length: 14
clone size: -
D gene: TRBD1
J gene: TRBJ1-6
CDR3 DNA: TGTGCCAGCAGTTACGCGGCAGGGGGTTCACCCCTCCACTTT
CDR3 protein: CASSYAAGGSPLHF

V gene: TRBV5-6
CDR3 length: 14
clone size: -
D gene: TRBD2
J gene: TRBJ2-7
CDR3 DNA: TGTGCCAGCAGCTTGGGCGGGAGCTCCTACGAGCAGTACTTC
CDR3 protein: CASSLGGSSYEQYF

V gene: TRBV7-2
CDR3 length: 12
clone size: -
D gene: TRBD2
J gene: TRBJ2-3
CDR3 DNA: TGTGCCAGCAGCCCCGGCGGGGGGACGCAGTATTTT
CDR3 protein: CASSPGGGTQYF

V gene: TRBV4-2
CDR3 length: 18
clone size: -
D gene: TRBD2
J gene: TRBJ2-4
CDR3 DNA: TGTGCCAGCAGCCAAGGACTCGGGGGGGCCGGGGCCAAAAACATTCAGTACTTC
CDR3 protein: CASSQGLGGAGAKNIQYF

V gene: TRBV9
CDR3 length: 17
clone size: -
D gene: -
J gene: TRBJ1-2
CDR3 DNA: TGTGCCAGCAGCCCAGCGGGATATGGGGGGCGAAACTATGGCTACACCTTC
CDR3 protein: CASSPAGYGGRNYGYTF

V gene: TRBV19
CDR3 length: 14
clone size: once
D gene: -
J gene: TRBJ1-2
CDR3 DNA: TGTGCCAGTGGTACCATCCAGGGTTGGGGTGGCTACACCTTC
CDR3 protein: CASGTIQGWGGYTF

V gene: TRBV6-4
CDR3 length: 14
clone size: -
D gene: TRBD1
J gene: TRBJ2-2
CDR3 DNA: TGTGCCAGCAGCCGGACAGGGAACACCGGGGAGCTGTTTTTT
CDR3 protein: CASSRTGNTGELFF

V gene: TRBV15
CDR3 length: 14
clone size: -
D gene: -
J gene: TRBJ1-2
CDR3 DNA: TGTGCCACCAGCAGAGGGGCCGCGGCATATGGCTACACCTTC
CDR3 protein: CATSRGAAAYGYTF

V gene: TRBV6-5
CDR3 length: 14
clone size: -
D gene: -
J gene: TRBJ1-5
CDR3 DNA: TGTGCCAGCAGTTCAGGGGTCTGGTCTCAGCCCCAGCATTTT
CDR3 protein: CASSSGVWSQPQHF

V gene: TRBV9
CDR3 length: 15
clone size: -
D gene: TRBD1
J gene: TRBJ2-2
CDR3 DNA: TGTGCCAGCAGCCGTACAGGGGTAGGGACCGGGGAGCTGTTTTTT
CDR3 protein: CASSRTGVGTGELFF

V gene: TRBV10-3
CDR3 length: 13
clone size: -
D gene: -
J gene: TRBJ1-2
CDR3 DNA: TGTGCCATCAGTGAGTCGACCAGCTATGGCTACACCTTC
CDR3 protein: CAISESTSYGYTF

V gene: TRBV10-3
CDR3 length: 13
clone size: -
D gene: -
J gene: TRBJ2-7
CDR3 DNA: TGTGCCACCGAGGGCCGGAGCTCCTACGAGCAGTACTTC
CDR3 protein: CATEGRSSYEQYF

V gene: TRBV10-3
CDR3 length: 16
clone size: -
D gene: TRBD2
J gene: TRBJ2-1
CDR3 DNA: TGTGCCATCAGTGAGGAGTATGCGGGAGGTCTCAATGAGCAGTTCTTC
CDR3 protein: CAISEEYAGGLNEQFF

V gene: TRBV28
CDR3 length: 16
clone size: -
D gene: -
J gene: TRBJ2-7
CDR3 DNA: TGTGCCAGCAGTTTGAGTCCGCATTCCAGGGCCTACGAGCAGTACTTC
CDR3 protein: CASSLSPHSRAYEQYF

V gene: TRBV6-1
CDR3 length: 14
clone size: -
D gene: -
J gene: TRBJ1-3
CDR3 DNA: TGTGCCAGCATCGAAGGGGAACCTGGAAACACCATATATTTT
CDR3 protein: CASIEGEPGNTIYF

V gene: TRBV2
CDR3 length: 15
clone size: -
D gene: TRBD2
J gene: TRBJ2-7
CDR3 DNA: TGTGCCAGCAGTGGGGTGGCGGGAGCGACGGGAGAGCAGTACTTC
CDR3 protein: CASSGVAGATGEQYF

V gene: TRBV27
CDR3 length: 14
clone size: once
D gene: -
J gene: TRBJ1-5
CDR3 DNA: TGTGCCAGCAGCCTACAGGGTCCCCATCAGCCCCAGCATTTT
CDR3 protein: CASSLQGPHQPQHF

V gene: TRBV6-4
CDR3 length: 12
clone size: -
D gene: -
J gene: TRBJ1-2
CDR3 DNA: TGTGCCAGCAGTGACGGGGGCTATGGCTACACCTTC
CDR3 protein: CASSDGGYGYTF

V gene: TRBV7-9
CDR3 length: 15
clone size: -
D gene: -
J gene: TRBJ1-1
CDR3 DNA: TGTGCCAGCAGCTTAGCTCCCATTAAGAACACTGAAGCTTTCTTT
CDR3 protein: CASSLAPIKNTEAFF

V gene: TRBV6-5
CDR3 length: 15
clone size: -
D gene: TRBD1
J gene: TRBJ2-7
CDR3 DNA: TGTGCCAGCAGACCTCCGGGACAGGGGGGTTACGAGCAGTACTTC
CDR3 protein: CASRPPGQGGYEQYF

V gene: TRBV30
CDR3 length: 13
clone size: -
D gene: TRBD1
J gene: TRBJ1-4
CDR3 DNA: TGTGCCTCTCAGACAGGGGAAGATGAAAAACTGTTTTTT
CDR3 protein: CASQTGEDEKLFF

V gene: TRBV2
CDR3 length: 12
clone size: once
D gene: -
J gene: TRBJ2-1
CDR3 DNA: TGTGCCAGCAAGTGGGGAGTGAGTGAGCAGTTCTTC
CDR3 protein: CASKWGVSEQFF

V gene: TRBV10-2
CDR3 length: 14
clone size: -
D gene: -
J gene: TRBJ2-7
CDR3 DNA: TGCGCCAGCAGTGAGTTGGCGGGAAGCTACGAGCAGTACTTC
CDR3 protein: CASSELAGSYEQYF

V gene: TRBV6-1
CDR3 length: 14
clone size: -
D gene: -
J gene: TRBJ1-1
CDR3 DNA: TGTGCCGGGTGGTCGGGACATTGGAACACTGAAGCTTTCTTT
CDR3 protein: CAGWSGHWNTEAFF

V gene: TRBV30
CDR3 length: 13
clone size: -
D gene: -
J gene: TRBJ2-5
CDR3 DNA: TGTGCCGGCGAAGGGGAGCTCCAAGAGACCCAGTACTTC
CDR3 protein: CAGEGELQETQYF

V gene: TRBV4-3
CDR3 length: 15
clone size: -
D gene: -
J gene: TRBJ2-3
CDR3 DNA: TGCGCCAGCAGCCAAGTTGCGGCTAGCCTAGATACGCAGTATTTT
CDR3 protein: CASSQVAASLDTQYF

V gene: TRBV7-8
CDR3 length: 16
clone size: -
D gene: -
J gene: TRBJ2-5
CDR3 DNA: TGTGCCAGCAGCTTAGATGAGACGCCCGGGTGGGAGACCCAGTACTTC
CDR3 protein: CASSLDETPGWETQYF

V gene: TRBV19
CDR3 length: 13
clone size: -
D gene: TRBD1
J gene: TRBJ1-2
CDR3 DNA: TGTGCCAGTATGAGGGGGCGCGAAGGTGGCTACACCTTC
CDR3 protein: CASMRGREGGYTF

V gene: TRBV7-9
CDR3 length: 14
clone size: -
D gene: -
J gene: TRBJ1-6
CDR3 DNA: TGTGCCAGCAGCCTCATCGCCGGTGATTCACCCCTCCACTTT
CDR3 protein: CASSLIAGDSPLHF

V gene: TRBV11-2
CDR3 length: 13
clone size: once
D gene: -
J gene: TRBJ2-7
CDR3 DNA: TGTGCCAGCAGCACGCAGGGGATCTACGAGCAGTACTTC
CDR3 protein: CASSTQGIYEQYF

V gene: TRBV28
CDR3 length: 15
clone size: once
D gene: TRBD1
J gene: TRBJ1-1
CDR3 DNA: TGTGCCAGCAGTTTCCCGACAGGGTTGAACACTGAAGCTTTCTTT
CDR3 protein: CASSFPTGLNTEAFF

V gene: TRBV4-1
CDR3 length: 15
clone size: -
D gene: -
J gene: TRBJ2-7
CDR3 DNA: TGCGCCAGCAGCCAAGGACAGGGAGGTTGGTACGAGCAGTACTTC
CDR3 protein: CASSQGQGGWYEQYF

V gene: TRBV7-9
CDR3 length: 15
clone size: -
D gene: TRBD2
J gene: TRBJ2-2
CDR3 DNA: TGTGCCAGCAGATATAGCGGGATTAACACCGGGGAGCTGTTTTTT
CDR3 protein: CASRYSGINTGELFF

V gene: TRBV2
CDR3 length: 15
clone size: -
D gene: TRBD2
J gene: TRBJ2-3
CDR3 DNA: TGTGCCAGCAGTCCTACCCCGGGGGGTTCGGATACGCAGTATTTT
CDR3 protein: CASSPTPGGSDTQYF

V gene: TRBV5-1
CDR3 length: 15
clone size: -
D gene: -
J gene: TRBJ2-7
CDR3 DNA: TGCGCCAGCAGCTTGGAGGGCCCCTCTACCTACGAGCAGTACTTC
CDR3 protein: CASSLEGPSTYEQYF

V gene: TRBV5-1
CDR3 length: 10
clone size: -
D gene: -
J gene: TRBJ2-7
CDR3 DNA: TGCGCCATCGGATCGTACGAGCAGTACTTC
CDR3 protein: CAIGSYEQYF

V gene: TRBV7-8
CDR3 length: 14
clone size: -
D gene: TRBD1
J gene: TRBJ1-5
CDR3 DNA: TGTGCCAGCAGCCCCGGGACAGGAAGACAGCCCCAGCATTTT
CDR3 protein: CASSPGTGRQPQHF

V gene: TRBV6-5
CDR3 length: 12
clone size: -
D gene: -
J gene: TRBJ2-1
CDR3 DNA: TGTGCCAGCAGCCGAGGACCCGAGAGACAGTTCTTC
CDR3 protein: CASSRGPERQFF

V gene: TRBV19
CDR3 length: 12
clone size: -
D gene: -
J gene: TRBJ2-1
CDR3 DNA: TGTGCCAGTAGCCAGGGTTACAATGAGCAGTTCTTC
CDR3 protein: CASSQGYNEQFF

V gene: TRBV7-7
CDR3 length: 15
clone size: -
D gene: -
J gene: TRBJ1-6
CDR3 DNA: TGTGCTAGCAGCTTAGCAGCGGACCCCGGTTCACCCCTCCACTTT
CDR3 protein: CASSLAADPGSPLHF

V gene: TRBV10-3
CDR3 length: 14
clone size: few
D gene: TRBD2
J gene: TRBJ2-3
CDR3 DNA: TGTGCCATCAGTGAGCTAGCGGGAGAAGATACGCAGTATTTT
CDR3 protein: CAISELAGEDTQYF

V gene: TRBV29-1
CDR3 length: 13
clone size: -
D gene: -
J gene: TRBJ2-1
CDR3 DNA: TGCAGCGTTCGGACTCTATTTGGAGTGGAGCAGTTCTTC
CDR3 protein: CSVRTLFGVEQFF

V gene: TRBV9
CDR3 length: 14
clone size: once
D gene: -
J gene: TRBJ2-4
CDR3 DNA: TGTGCCAGCAGCGTAGGACCCGGAGATAACATTCAGTACTTC
CDR3 protein: CASSVGPGDNIQYF

V gene: TRBV7-6
CDR3 length: 16
clone size: -
D gene: TRBD1
J gene: TRBJ2-7
CDR3 DNA: TGTGCCAGCAGCTTAGGGGCTGGGGACAGTTTAAACGAGCAGTACTTC
CDR3 protein: CASSLGAGDSLNEQYF

V gene: TRBV11-3
CDR3 length: 14
clone size: once
D gene: -
J gene: TRBJ2-7
CDR3 DNA: TGTGCCAGCAGCTTAGCCCCAGGTGTGGGCGAGCAGTACTTC
CDR3 protein: CASSLAPGVGEQYF

V gene: TRBV7-3
CDR3 length: 16
clone size: -
D gene: -
J gene: TRBJ2-2
CDR3 DNA: TGTGCCAGCAGCTTAACGTTAGGGGGTATCGCCGGGGAGCTGTTTTTT
CDR3 protein: CASSLTLGGIAGELFF